This is a list of T cell receptor beta chains from one sample in a study of T cells in Graves' hyperthyroidism and ophthalmopathy. TCRdb re-called the multiplex PCR reads with MiXCR, one entry per CDR3 protein. The top ten clones hold more than 11% of a sample with more than 450,000 distinct CDR3 sequences, roughly 15% of them seen once. Sequenced sample: blood. The receptors originated from a woman aged 40 to 50 with Graves' hyperthyroidism. Both conserved end residues are part of each CDR3. A D gene is named only where the DNA matches it firmly. Expanded clones are given a class, and other clones once, few, many or no size at all.

d_gene	j_gene	abundance	v_gene	CDR3aa	CDR3nt
-	TRBJ2-5	-	TRBV27	CASLPNIGVVETQYF	TGTGCCAGCTTACCTAATATTGGGGTGGTAGAGACCCAGTACTTC
-	TRBJ1-1	-	TRBV12-3/TRBV12-4	CASSFQVPTEAFF	TGTGCCAGCAGTTTTCAGGTACCCACTGAAGCTTTCTTT
-	TRBJ2-5	many	TRBV11-2	CASSLYGRETQYF	TGTGCCAGCAGCTTATACGGGCGGGAGACCCAGTACTTC
-	TRBJ2-1	-	TRBV15	CATRDRAHAYNEQFF	TGTGCCACCAGGGACCGGGCCCACGCCTACAATGAGCAGTTCTTC
-	TRBJ2-2	-	TRBV19	CACSPEDIPPWLFF	TGTGCCTGTAGTCCAGAAGACATCCCACCTTGGCTGTTTTTT
TRBD2	TRBJ2-1	many	TRBV2	CASSPLGLAGGSSYNEQFF	TGTGCCAGCAGCCCCCTGGGACTAGCGGGAGGAAGCTCCTACAATGAGCAGTTCTTC
-	TRBJ2-2	-	TRBV5-1	CASSFQSGNTGELFF	TGCGCCAGCAGCTTCCAAAGCGGGAACACCGGGGAGCTGTTTTTT
-	TRBJ2-5	-	TRBV6-5	CASSYSPATQETQYF	TGTGCCAGCAGTTACTCGCCGGCAACTCAAGAGACCCAGTACTTC
-	TRBJ2-2	many	TRBV9	CASSGRGNTGELFF	TGTGCCAGCAGCGGACGGGGGAACACCGGGGAGCTGTTTTTT
TRBD1	TRBJ1-2	-	TRBV9	CASSVVGQGGYGYTF	TGTGCCAGCAGCGTAGTTGGACAGGGGGGCTATGGCTACACCTTC
-	TRBJ1-4	few	TRBV2	CASRAGLNEKLFF	TGTGCCAGCAGGGCAGGGTTGAATGAAAAACTGTTTTTT
TRBD1	TRBJ2-3	many	TRBV20-1	CSASGRDRVGDTQYF	TGCAGTGCTAGTGGCCGGGACAGGGTTGGAGATACGCAGTATTTT
TRBD2	TRBJ2-7	many	TRBV27	CASSSHSGSPFYEQYF	TGTGCCAGCAGCTCCCATAGCGGGAGCCCGTTCTACGAGCAGTACTTC
-	TRBJ2-1	-	TRBV18	CASSLLDRKAAEQFF	TGTGCCAGCTCACTACTTGACAGGAAGGCGGCTGAGCAGTTCTTC
-	TRBJ2-2	many	TRBV30	CAWSVFGAGELFF	TGTGCCTGGAGTGTATTCGGGGCCGGGGAGCTGTTTTTT
TRBD1	TRBJ1-6	few	TRBV20-1	CSTRDPILGQGKYNSPLHF	TGCAGTACTAGAGATCCCATTCTGGGACAGGGAAAATATAATTCACCCCTCCACTTT